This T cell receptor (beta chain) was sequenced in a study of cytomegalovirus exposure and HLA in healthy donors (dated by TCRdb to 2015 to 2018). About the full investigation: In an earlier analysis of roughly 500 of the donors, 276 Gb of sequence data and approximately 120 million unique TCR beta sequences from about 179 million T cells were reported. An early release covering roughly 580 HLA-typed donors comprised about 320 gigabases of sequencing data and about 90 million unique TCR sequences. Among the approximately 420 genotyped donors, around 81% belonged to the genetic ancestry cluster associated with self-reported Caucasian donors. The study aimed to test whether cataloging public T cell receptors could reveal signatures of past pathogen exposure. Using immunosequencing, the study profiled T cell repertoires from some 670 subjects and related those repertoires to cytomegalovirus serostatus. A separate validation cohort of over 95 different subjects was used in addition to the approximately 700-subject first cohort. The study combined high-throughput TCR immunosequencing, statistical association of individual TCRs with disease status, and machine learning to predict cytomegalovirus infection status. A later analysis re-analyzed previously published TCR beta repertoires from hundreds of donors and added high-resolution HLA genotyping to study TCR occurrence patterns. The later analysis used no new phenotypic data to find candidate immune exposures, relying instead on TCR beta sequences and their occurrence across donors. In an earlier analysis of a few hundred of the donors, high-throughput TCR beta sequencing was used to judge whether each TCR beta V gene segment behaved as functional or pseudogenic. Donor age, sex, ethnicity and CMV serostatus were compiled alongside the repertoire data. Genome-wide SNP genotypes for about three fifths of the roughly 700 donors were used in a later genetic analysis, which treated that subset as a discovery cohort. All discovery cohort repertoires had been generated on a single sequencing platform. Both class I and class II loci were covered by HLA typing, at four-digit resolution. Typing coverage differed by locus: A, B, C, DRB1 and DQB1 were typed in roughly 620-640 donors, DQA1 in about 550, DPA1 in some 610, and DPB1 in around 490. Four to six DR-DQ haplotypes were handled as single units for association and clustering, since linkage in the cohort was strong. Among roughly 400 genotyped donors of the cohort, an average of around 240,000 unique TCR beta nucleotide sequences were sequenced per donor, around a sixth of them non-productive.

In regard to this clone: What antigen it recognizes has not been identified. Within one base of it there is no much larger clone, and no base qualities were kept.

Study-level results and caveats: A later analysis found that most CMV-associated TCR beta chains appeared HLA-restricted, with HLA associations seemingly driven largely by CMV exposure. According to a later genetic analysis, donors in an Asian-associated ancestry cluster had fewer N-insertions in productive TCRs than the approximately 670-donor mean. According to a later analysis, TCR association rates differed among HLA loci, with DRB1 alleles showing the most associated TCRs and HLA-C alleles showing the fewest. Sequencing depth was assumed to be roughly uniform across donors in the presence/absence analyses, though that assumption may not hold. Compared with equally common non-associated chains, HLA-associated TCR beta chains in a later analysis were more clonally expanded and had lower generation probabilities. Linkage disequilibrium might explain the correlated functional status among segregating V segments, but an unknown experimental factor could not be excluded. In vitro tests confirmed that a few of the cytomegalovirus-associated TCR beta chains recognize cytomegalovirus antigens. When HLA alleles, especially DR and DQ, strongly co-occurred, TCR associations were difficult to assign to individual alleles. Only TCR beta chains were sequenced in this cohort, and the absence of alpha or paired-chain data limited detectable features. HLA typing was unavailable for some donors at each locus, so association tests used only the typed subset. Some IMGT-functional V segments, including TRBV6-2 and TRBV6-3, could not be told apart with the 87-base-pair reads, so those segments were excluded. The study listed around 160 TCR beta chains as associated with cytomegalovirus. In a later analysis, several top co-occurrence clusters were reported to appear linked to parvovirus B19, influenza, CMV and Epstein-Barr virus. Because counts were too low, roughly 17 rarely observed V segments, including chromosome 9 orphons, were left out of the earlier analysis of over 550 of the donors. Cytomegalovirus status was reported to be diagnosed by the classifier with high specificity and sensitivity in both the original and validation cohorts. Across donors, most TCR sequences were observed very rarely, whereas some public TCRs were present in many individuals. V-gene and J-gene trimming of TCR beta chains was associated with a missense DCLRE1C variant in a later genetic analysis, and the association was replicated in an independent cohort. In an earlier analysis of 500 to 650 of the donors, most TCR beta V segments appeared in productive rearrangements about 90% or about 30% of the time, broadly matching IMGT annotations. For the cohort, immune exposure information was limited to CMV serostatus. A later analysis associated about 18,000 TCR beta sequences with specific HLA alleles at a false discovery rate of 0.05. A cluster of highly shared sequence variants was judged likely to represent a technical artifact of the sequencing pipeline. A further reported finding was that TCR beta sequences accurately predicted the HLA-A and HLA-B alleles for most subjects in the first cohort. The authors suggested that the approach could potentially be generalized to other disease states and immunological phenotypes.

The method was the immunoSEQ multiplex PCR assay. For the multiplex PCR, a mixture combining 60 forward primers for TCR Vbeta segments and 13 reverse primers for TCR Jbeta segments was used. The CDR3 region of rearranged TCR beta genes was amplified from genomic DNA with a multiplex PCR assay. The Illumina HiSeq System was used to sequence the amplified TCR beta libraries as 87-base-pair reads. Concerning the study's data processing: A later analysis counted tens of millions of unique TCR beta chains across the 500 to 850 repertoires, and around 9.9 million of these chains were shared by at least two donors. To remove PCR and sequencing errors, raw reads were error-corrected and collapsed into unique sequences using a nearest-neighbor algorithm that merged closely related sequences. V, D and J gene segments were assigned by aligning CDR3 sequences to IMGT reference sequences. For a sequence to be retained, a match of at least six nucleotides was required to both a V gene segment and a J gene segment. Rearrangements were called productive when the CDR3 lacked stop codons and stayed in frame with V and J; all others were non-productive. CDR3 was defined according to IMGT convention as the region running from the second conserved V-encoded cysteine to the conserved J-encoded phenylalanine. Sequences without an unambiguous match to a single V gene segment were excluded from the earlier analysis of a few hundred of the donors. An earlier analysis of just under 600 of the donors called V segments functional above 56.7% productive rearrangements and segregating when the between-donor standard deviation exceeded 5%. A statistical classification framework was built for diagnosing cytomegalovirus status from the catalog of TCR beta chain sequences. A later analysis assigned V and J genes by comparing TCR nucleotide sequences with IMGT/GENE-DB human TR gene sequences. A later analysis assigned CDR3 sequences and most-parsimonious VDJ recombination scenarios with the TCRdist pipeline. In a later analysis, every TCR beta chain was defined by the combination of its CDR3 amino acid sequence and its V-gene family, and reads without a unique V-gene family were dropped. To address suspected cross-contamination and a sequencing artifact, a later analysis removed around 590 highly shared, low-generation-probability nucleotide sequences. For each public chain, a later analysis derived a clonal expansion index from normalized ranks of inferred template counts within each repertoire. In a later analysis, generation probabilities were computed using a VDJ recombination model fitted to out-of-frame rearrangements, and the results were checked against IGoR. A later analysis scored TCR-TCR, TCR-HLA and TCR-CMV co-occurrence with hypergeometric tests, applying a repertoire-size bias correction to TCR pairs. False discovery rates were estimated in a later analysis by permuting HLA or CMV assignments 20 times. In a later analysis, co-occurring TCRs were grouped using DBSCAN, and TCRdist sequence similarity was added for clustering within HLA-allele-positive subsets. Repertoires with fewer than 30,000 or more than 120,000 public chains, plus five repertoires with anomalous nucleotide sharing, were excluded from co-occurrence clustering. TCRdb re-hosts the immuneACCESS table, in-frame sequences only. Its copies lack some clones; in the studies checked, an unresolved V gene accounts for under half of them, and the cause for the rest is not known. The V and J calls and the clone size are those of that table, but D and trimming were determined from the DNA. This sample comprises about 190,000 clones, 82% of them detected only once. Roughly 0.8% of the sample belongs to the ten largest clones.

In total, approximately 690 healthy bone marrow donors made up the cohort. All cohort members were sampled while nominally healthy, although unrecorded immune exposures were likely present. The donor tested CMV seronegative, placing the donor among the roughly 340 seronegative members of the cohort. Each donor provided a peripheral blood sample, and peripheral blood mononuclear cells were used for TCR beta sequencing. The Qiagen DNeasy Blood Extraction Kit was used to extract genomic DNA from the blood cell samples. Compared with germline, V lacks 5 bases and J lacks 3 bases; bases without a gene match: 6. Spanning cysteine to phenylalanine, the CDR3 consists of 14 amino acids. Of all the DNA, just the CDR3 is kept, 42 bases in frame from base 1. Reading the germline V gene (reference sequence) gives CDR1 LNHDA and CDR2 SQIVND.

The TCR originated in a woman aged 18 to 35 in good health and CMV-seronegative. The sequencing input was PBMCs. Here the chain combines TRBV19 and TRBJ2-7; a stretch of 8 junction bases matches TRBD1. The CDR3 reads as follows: CASSLTGTGYEQYF. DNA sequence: TGTGCCAGTAGTCTTACCGGGACAGGCTACGAGCAGTACTTC. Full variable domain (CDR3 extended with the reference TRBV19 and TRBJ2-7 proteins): DGGITQSPKYLFRKEGQNVTLSCEQNLNHDAMYWYRQDPGQGLRLIYYSQIVNDFQKGDIAEGYSVSREKKESFPLTVTSAQKNPTAFYLCASSLTGTGYEQYFGPGTRLTVT.